Below, 17 T cell receptor beta chains from the same sample are listed, as sequenced in a study of blood T cell repertoires in COVID-19. Clones were read by immunoSEQ multiplex PCR, and TCRdb kept only the in-frame ones, dropping some. The sample consists of 150,000 to 200,000 clones, roughly 87% of them appearing once. Source material: PBMCs or T cells enriched from blood (not recorded which). The source of these receptors is a human donor with acute COVID-19. The donor label of this sample is uncertain.

The table lists this clone with a few counts. The chain has TRBV11-2 and TRBJ2-1; 8 positions match TRBD2. Trimming cost V 1 base and J 3 bases; bases outside gene matches: 2. Germline V gene sequence: CDR1 SGHAT, CDR2 FQNNGV. The CDR3 runs 15 residues. The CDR3 coding sequence is TGTGCCAGCAGCTTAGGGACTAGCAACTACAATGAGCAGTTCTTC. It is translated as CASSLGTSNYNEQFF.

The CDR3 DNA reads TGTGCCAGTAGTGTCAGACAGGGTGGTATCGGGGAGCTGTTTTTT. It encodes CASSVRQGGIGELFF. The chain joins TRBV19 to TRBJ2-2; TRBD1 matches at 7 bases. The germline V gene has CDR1 LNHDA and CDR2 SQIVND (reference sequence). The CDR3 length is 15 residues. The V gene end was trimmed by 5 bases and the J gene end by 7 bases; junction bases not matched to a gene: 10. The full variable domain, its missing parts supplied by reference TRBV19 and TRBJ2-2, is DGGITQSPKYLFRKEGQNVTLSCEQNLNHDAMYWYRQDPGQGLRLIYYSQIVNDFQKGDIAEGYSVSREKKESFPLTVTSAQKNPTAFYLCASSVRQGGIGELFFGEGSRLTVL.

The J gene is TRBJ1-5, the V gene TRBV12-3 or TRBV12-4; 7 nucleotides line up with TRBD1. V gave up 5 bases and J gave up 2 bases; unmatched junction bases: 0. The CDR3 loop spans 13 amino acids. The CDR3 nucleotides are TGTGCCAGCAGTGACAGGGGCAATCAGCCCCAGCATTTT. This sequence encodes CASSDRGNQPQHF.

The chain is built from TRBV7-8 and TRBJ2-7; TRBD1 aligns across 9 bases. The CDR3 is made up of 16 amino acids. In germline, CDR1 is SGHVS, CDR2 FQNEAQ. V lost 2 bases, J lost 3 bases, and 8 bases stayed unmatched. The CDR3: CASSLPAGTGIYEQYF. The CDR3 coding sequence is TGTGCCAGCAGCTTACCTGCCGGGACAGGGATCTACGAGCAGTACTTC. Variable domain in full (rest from reference TRBV7-8 and TRBJ2-7): GAGVSQSPRYKVAKRGQDVALRCDPISGHVSLFWYQQALGQGPEFLTYFQNEAQLDKSGLPSDRFFAERPEGSVSTLKIQRTQQEDSAVYLCASSLPAGTGIYEQYFGPGTRLTVT.

CDR3 DNA sequence: TGTGCCAGCAGCCAACAGGGCACTGAAGCTTTCTTT. Encoded protein: CASSQQGTEAFF. The chain couples TRBV3-1 (or the pseudogene TRBV3-2) to TRBJ1-1; the D gene is possibly TRBD1 (5 bases). This CDR3 comprises 12 residues. Trimming removed 2 bases from V and 4 bases from J, with 5 bases in between. Germline V gives CDR1 LGHDT, CDR2 YNNKEL (reference sequence).

This chain connects TRBV5-1 to TRBJ1-1; 7 bases map to TRBD1. Germline values: CDR1 SGHRS, CDR2 YFSETQ. J was trimmed by 3 bases and V by 3 bases; bases with no gene match: 11. The CDR3 contains 16 residues. The CDR3 region is CASSSIPGQKYTEAFF. The CDR3 DNA is TGCGCCAGCAGCTCCATCCCGGGACAGAAATACACTGAAGCTTTCTTT.

The rearrangement joins TRBV5-5 to TRBJ2-5; D is unresolved. The CDR3 length is 13 residues. V was pared by 0 bases and J by 1 base, with 4 bases between. Germline CDR1 reads SGHKS; CDR2 reads YYEKEE (reference sequence). DNA of the CDR3: TGTGCCAGCAGCTTGGGGCTCCAAGAGACCCAGTACTTC. Its protein product is CASSLGLQETQYF.

This chain uses TRBV24-1 with TRBJ2-2, with D tentatively TRBD2 (6 bases). Germline CDR1 is KGHDR and CDR2 is SFDVKD. This CDR3 is built from 15 residues. Trimming took off 4 bases at V and 2 bases at J, with 10 bases between the two ends. The CDR3 nucleotides read TGTGCCACCAGTGAGGGGGGTAGAAACACCGGGGAGCTGTTTTTT. This encodes CATSEGGRNTGELFF.

As to this clone: In the same sample, other DNA sequences code for this CDR3. The rearrangement joins TRBV18 to TRBJ1-1; D is possibly TRBD1 (5 bases). The V gene lost 6 bases and the J gene lost 3 bases, with 11 bases spanning the gap. This CDR3 has 13 residues. Germline lookup yields CDR1 KGHSH and CDR2 LQKENI. This CDR3 is CASSSGGDTEAFF. CDR3 DNA sequence: TGTGCCAGCTCGTCCGGGGGGGACACTGAAGCTTTCTTT.

Regarding this clone: Relative to the germline gene, one junction end is altered; a read error may explain this. The genes are TRBV7-9 and TRBJ1-2; 9 bases align to TRBD1. Germline CDR1 SEHNR, CDR2 FQNEAQ (reference sequence). The CDR3 length is 12 residues. The CDR3 DNA sequence: TGTGCCAGCAGCTTAACCACCGGGACAGGGCACTTC. It translates to CASSLTTGTGHF.

The chain uses TRBV24-1 and TRBJ1-1; D is unclear. Trimming left V 7 bases short and J 0 bases short, with 8 bases between. Germline V gives CDR1 KGHDR, CDR2 SFDVKD. The length of the CDR3 is 13 residues. The CDR3 nucleotides are TGTGCCACCAGAGACTTCCTGAACACTGAAGCTTTCTTT. This gives the protein CATRDFLNTEAFF.

The chain uses TRBV12-5 and TRBJ2-1, with D possibly being TRBD2 (5 bases). Germline values: CDR1 LGHNT, CDR2 FRNRAP. CDR3 length: 15 residues. Trimming removed 7 bases from V and 4 bases from J, with 17 bases in between. CDR3 sequence (DNA): TGTGCTAGTGCCGCGGGCAGGTTTCTTTACAATGAGCAGTTCTTC. It codes for CASAAGRFLYNEQFF.

The V and J genes are TRBV19 and TRBJ2-2; 9 bases align to TRBD1. The CDR3 length is 15 residues. Germline-derived CDR1 and CDR2 are LNHDA and SQIVND (reference sequence). Trimming at V came to 5 bases and at J to 6 bases, leaving 7 bases not matched to a gene. CDR3 loop: CASSPRRTGAGELFF. In nucleotides, the CDR3 is TGTGCCAGTAGTCCCCGACGGACAGGGGCCGGGGAGCTGTTTTTT.

CDR3 sequence reads: CASSIGQGVDTQYF. CDR3 sequence (DNA): TGTGCCAGTAGTATAGGGCAGGGTGTGGATACGCAGTATTTT. The chain is built from TRBV19 and TRBJ2-3; tentatively, D is TRBD1 (5 bases). V was cut by 1 base and J by 6 bases, with 11 bases left in between. This CDR3 is built from 14 residues. Per germline, CDR1 LNHDA and CDR2 SQIVND (reference sequence).

The rearrangement uses TRBV6-6 and TRBJ1-4; maybe TRBD1 (6 bases). The germline V and J ends were trimmed by 2 bases and 7 bases, with 11 bases remaining between them. The length of the CDR3 is 14 residues. Germline V gene lookup returns CDR1 MNHNY and CDR2 SVGAGI (reference sequence). CDR3 in DNA: TGTGCCAGCAGTTACCTGGGGACAATTGAAAAACTGTTTTTT. It is translated as CASSYLGTIEKLFF.

The chain carries TRBV7-2 and TRBJ2-2; 8 bases are shared with TRBD2. The CDR3 is made up of 15 amino acids. The V gene's germline CDR1 is SGHTA and CDR2 FQGNSA. V was pared by 4 bases and J by 4 bases, with 5 bases of the junction left unmatched. The CDR3: CASSSQSGGTGELFF. The CDR3 DNA reads as TGTGCCAGCAGCTCCCAGAGCGGGGGCACCGGGGAGCTGTTTTTT.

Comment on this clone: This same CDR3 is encoded by further DNA sequences in the sample. The J gene is TRBJ1-2, the V gene TRBV2; TRBD1 is a possible D gene (6 bases). Germline assignment: CDR1 SNHLY and CDR2 FYNNEI. This CDR3 comprises 12 residues. V was cut by 8 bases and J by 5 bases, with 12 bases left in between. CDR3 residues: CASHRTAYGYTF. CDR3 coding DNA: TGTGCCAGCCACCGGACAGCATATGGCTACACCTTC.